One and the same sample provided the 3 T cell receptor beta chains below, sequenced in a study of OX40 agonist ivuxolimab in advanced cancers. Using immunoSEQ multiplex PCR, the repertoire was profiled, and TCRdb retains in-frame clones only, with some absent. The sample carries tens of thousands of clones, around 87% recorded once. Specimen: CD4+ or CD8+ T cells sorted from blood, collected in a trial of the OX40 agonist ivuxolimab. These receptors came from an adult with an advanced solid tumor such as melanoma, head and neck, liver or kidney cancer.

The chain recombines TRBV5-6 with TRBJ1-2; the D gene is possibly TRBD1 (5 bases). Trimming cost V 2 bases and J 0 bases, with 11 bases left between them. The CDR3 runs to 15 residues. Germline-derived CDR1 and CDR2 are SGHDT and YYEEEE. This CDR3 is CASSFSGVSNYGYTF. The CDR3 DNA sequence: TGTGCCAGCAGCTTCTCGGGGGTTTCTAACTATGGCTACACCTTC.

The genes are TRBV5-5 and TRBJ1-4; no firm D call. The germline gives CDR1 SGHKS, CDR2 YYEKEE (reference sequence). The CDR3 has 16 residues. V lost 0 bases and J 4 bases, leaving 13 bases between the germline ends. CDR3 region: CASSLGRAGINEKLFF. The CDR3 DNA reads TGTGCCAGCAGCTTGGGACGGGCAGGTATTAATGAAAAACTGTTTTTT.

The chain couples TRBV28 to TRBJ2-7; D is ambiguous. Germline V gene lookup returns CDR1 MDHEN and CDR2 SYDVKM. Trimming stripped 4 bases from V and 0 bases from J, with 7 bases between. CDR3 size: 13 residues. The CDR3 is CASSSLSSYEQYF. In DNA form, the CDR3 reads TGTGCCAGCAGTTCTTTGAGCTCCTACGAGCAGTACTTC.